Listed below are T cell receptor beta chains from one sample, sequenced in a study of cytomegalovirus exposure and HLA in healthy donors. Libraries were prepared by immunoSEQ multiplex PCR; TCRdb keeps only in-frame clonotypes and omits some of them. The sample yields 200,000 to 250,000 clones, more than 70% seen once. The source material was PBMCs. These receptors came from a human donor in good health. Both conserved end residues are part of each CDR3. The D gene is left open where the match is weak. Clone size is not always given. Where it is, it says once, few, many or a class for expanded clones.

TRBV4-1	TRBD1	TRBJ1-1	.	CASSQGTGSMNTEAFF	TGCGCCAGCAGCCAGGGGACAGGGAGCATGAACACTGAAGCTTTCTTT
TRBV30	.	TRBJ2-2	.	CAWMDSLSSTGELFF	TGTGCCTGGATGGACAGTCTCAGCTCTACCGGGGAGCTGTTTTTT
TRBV5-1	TRBD1	TRBJ2-5	once	CASSSDPTGAGAQYF	TGCGCCAGCAGCTCCGACCCGACAGGGGCCGGGGCCCAGTACTTC
TRBV6-1	.	TRBJ2-1	.	CASSESPGLYNEQFF	TGTGCCAGCAGTGAATCTCCAGGGCTTTACAATGAGCAGTTCTTC
TRBV5-1	.	TRBJ1-1	.	CASSLDRAPEAFF	TGCGCCAGCAGCTTGGACAGGGCCCCTGAAGCTTTCTTT
TRBV5-1	.	TRBJ1-2	.	CASTESEEQGYTF	TGCGCCAGCACCGAATCCGAGGAGCAGGGCTACACCTTC
TRBV29-1	TRBD2	TRBJ2-1	.	CSVAGLVGYNEQFF	TGCAGCGTTGCGGGACTAGTGGGCTACAATGAGCAGTTCTTC
TRBV29-1	.	TRBJ2-5	.	CSALTDQETQYF	TGCAGCGCTTTGACAGACCAAGAGACCCAGTACTTC
TRBV5-1	.	TRBJ2-3	.	CASSLEWEIGTDTQYF	TGCGCCAGCAGCTTGGAGTGGGAGATCGGCACAGATACGCAGTATTTT
TRBV7-2	TRBD1	TRBJ1-5	.	CASSLRQGLGNQPQHF	TGTGCCAGCAGCCTAAGACAGGGTTTAGGCAATCAGCCCCAGCATTTT
TRBV10-3	.	TRBJ2-1	.	CAISESSSISGYEQFF	TGTGCCATCAGTGAGTCTTCGAGCATCTCGGGGTATGAGCAGTTCTTC
TRBV9	.	TRBJ2-1	.	CASSVGQGQNEQFF	TGTGCCAGCAGCGTTGGCCAGGGGCAAAATGAGCAGTTCTTC
TRBV6-1	.	TRBJ1-4	.	CAGAGTYNEKLFF	TGTGCCGGAGCCGGGACTTATAATGAAAAACTGTTTTTT
TRBV5-1	.	TRBJ1-1	.	CASSSGGPEAFF	TGCGCCAGCAGCTCGGGGGGTCCTGAAGCTTTCTTT
TRBV5-5	.	TRBJ1-1	.	CASTLNTEAFF	TGTGCCAGCACCCTTAACACTGAAGCTTTCTTT
TRBV6-1	.	TRBJ1-4	.	CASSEQGATNEKLFF	TGTGCCAGCAGTGAACAGGGTGCAACTAATGAAAAACTGTTTTTT
TRBV4-3	TRBD1	TRBJ1-3	.	CASSTGVGNTIYF	TGCGCCAGCAGCACAGGGGTGGGAAACACCATATATTTT
TRBV7-9	.	TRBJ1-2	.	CSSSLSFGSPGGYTF	TGTTCCAGCAGCTTATCATTCGGGTCGCCGGGAGGCTACACCTTC
TRBV30	.	TRBJ1-2	.	CAWISGTYYGYTF	TGTGCCTGGATAAGCGGGACCTACTATGGCTACACCTTC
TRBV6-6	.	TRBJ2-1	.	CASSPRQYNEQFF	TGTGCCAGCAGCCCTCGACAGTACAATGAGCAGTTCTTC
TRBV29-1	TRBD1	TRBJ1-5	once	CSARQGVAQPQHF	TGCAGCGCTCGACAGGGAGTAGCGCAGCCCCAGCATTTT
TRBV11-2	.	TRBJ1-1	.	CASSLGWGVGTEAFF	TGTGCCAGCAGCTTAGGTTGGGGGGTAGGCACTGAAGCTTTCTTT
TRBV28	.	TRBJ2-3	.	CASSMGNTQYF	TGTGCCAGCAGCATGGGCAATACGCAGTATTTT
TRBV25-1	.	TRBJ2-7	.	CASSEPQGSAYEQYF	TGTGCCAGCAGTGAGCCACAAGGCAGCGCCTACGAGCAGTACTTC
TRBV4-3	.	TRBJ1-5	.	CASSQERGYQPQHF	TGCGCCAGCAGCCAAGAGCGGGGGTATCAGCCCCAGCATTTT
TRBV6-5	.	TRBJ1-1	.	CAGSLGYRTGTEAFF	TGTGCCGGCAGCCTCGGATACCGGACGGGGACTGAAGCTTTCTTT
TRBV6-6	.	TRBJ1-5	.	CASSLRTDSNQPQHF	TGTGCCAGCAGCCTAAGAACAGATAGCAATCAGCCCCAGCATTTT
TRBV18	.	TRBJ1-1	.	CASPSGLNTEAFF	TGTGCCAGCCCATCAGGGTTGAACACTGAAGCTTTCTTT
TRBV18	.	TRBJ2-3	.	CASSQGAGRDTQYF	TGTGCCAGCTCACAAGGGGCAGGACGAGATACGCAGTATTTT